The 11 T cell receptor beta chains presented below share a single source sample, sequenced in a study of a mutant IDH1 vaccine in newly diagnosed glioma. Indicated time point: baseline, week 1 (first vaccination visit). Treatment noted: pre-vaccination baseline after standard-of-care therapy. Generated by immunoSEQ multiplex PCR, the TCRdb table keeps only in-frame clones and is missing some. Here the sample spans approximately 35,000 clones, roughly nine tenths being singletons. The material was PBMCs, obtained from a glioma patient treated with radiotherapy, temozolomide or both. The receptors were gathered from a woman in her thirties or forties with glioma.

This clone turned up a few times. V gene TRBV28 combines with J gene TRBJ1-1, with 7 bases lining up with TRBD1. The CDR3 extends over 15 amino acids. CDR1 is MDHEN, CDR2 SYDVKM, per germline. The ends lost 1 base at V and 5 bases at J; junction bases unmatched: 7. The CDR3 is CASSLSSGGRTEAFF. The CDR3 DNA sequence: TGTGCCAGCAGTTTATCTTCAGGGGGGAGAACTGAAGCTTTCTTT. Drawing the rest from reference TRBV28 and TRBJ1-1, the complete variable domain is DVKVTQSSRYLVKRTGEKVFLECVQDMDHENMFWYRQDPGLGLRLIYFSYDVKMKEKGDIPEGYSVSREKKERFSLILESASTNQTSMYLCASSLSSGGRTEAFFGQGTRLTVV.

The chain links TRBV2 to TRBJ2-3, with TRBD2 matching 7 bases. Germline V CDR1 and CDR2: SNHLY, FYNNEI. CDR3 length: 15 amino acids. After removal of 6 bases from V and 6 bases from J, the junction contained 12 bases not matched to a gene. The CDR3 DNA reads TGTGCCAGCAGGAGGGACGGCGGGGGTTCGGATACGCAGTATTTT. Residues: CASRRDGGGSDTQYF. The entire variable domain, with the rest obtained from reference TRBV2 and TRBJ2-3, is as follows: EPEVTQTPSHQVTQMGQEVILRCVPISNHLYFYWYRQILGQKVEFLVSFYNNEISEKSEIFDDQFSVERPDGSNFTLKIRSTKLEDSAMYFCASRRDGGGSDTQYFGPGTRLTVL.

The chain uses TRBV30 and TRBJ1-5, with D tentatively TRBD1 (6 bases). This CDR3 region has 14 residues. V was clipped by 1 base and J by 2 bases, with 9 bases between them. Germline CDR1 is GTSNPN and CDR2 is SVGIG (reference sequence). The CDR3 nucleotides are TGTGCCTGGAGTGAGGGGGAGGGCAATCAGCCCCAGCATTTT. This codes for CAWSEGEGNQPQHF.

The gene calls are TRBV5-1 and TRBJ2-5; the D is unclear. The germline V and J ends were trimmed by 0 bases and 2 bases, with 8 bases remaining between them. The germline V gene encodes CDR1 SGHRS and CDR2 YFSETQ. The CDR3 spans 14 residues. CDR3 residues: CASSLGDTQETQYF. In DNA form, the CDR3 reads TGCGCCAGCAGCTTGGGAGACACGCAAGAGACCCAGTACTTC.

The chain joins TRBV7-2 to TRBJ2-5, with TRBD1 identical over 8 bases. V trimming: 5 bases; J trimming: 2 bases; junction bases outside the gene matches: 7. Looked up from germline, CDR1 is SGHTA and CDR2 is FQGNSA. The CDR3 contains 15 residues. CDR3 protein: CASSLGTGVQETQYF. The CDR3 bases are TGTGCCAGCAGCCTCGGGACAGGAGTACAAGAGACCCAGTACTTC.

The V call is TRBV6-7, the J call TRBJ2-3, with 13 bases aligning to TRBD2. TRBV6-7 is an ORF, with its function uncertain. V lost 4 bases to trimming and J lost 0 bases; unmatched junction nucleotides: 10. The CDR3 spans 19 residues. The CDR3 DNA is TGTGCCAGCAGTTTAACGACTAGCGGGGGGCAAAGGAGCACAGATACGCAGTATTTT. As protein: CASSLTTSGGQRSTDTQYF.

The chain links TRBV6-1 to TRBJ1-5, with TRBD1 matching over 9 bases. The V gene's germline CDR1 is MNHNS and CDR2 SASEGT. CDR3 length: 18 residues. The J segment lost 1 base and the V segment lost 3 bases, leaving 10 bases of the junction unmatched. In DNA, the CDR3 is TGTGCCAGCAGTGAGGGGGACAGGGCTACGGCCAGCAATCAGCCCCAGCATTTT. Encoded protein: CASSEGDRATASNQPQHF.

Remarks on this clone: The sample contains more than one DNA sequence encoding this CDR3. The chain has TRBV13 and TRBJ1-1; D gene ambiguous. Per the germline V gene, CDR1 is PRHDT and CDR2 is FYEKMQ (reference sequence). Trimming took 0 bases from V and 0 from J, leaving 2 bases between them. This CDR3 region has 13 residues. The CDR3: CASSLGLNTEAFF. Here the CDR3 DNA reads TGTGCCAGCAGCTTAGGCTTGAACACTGAAGCTTTCTTT.

The chain recombines TRBV30 with TRBJ1-1; possibly TRBD1 for D (5 bases). Germline V gene sequence: CDR1 GTSNPN, CDR2 SVGIG (reference sequence). CDR3 length: 11 amino acids. Trimming shortened V by 1 base and J by 5 bases, and 5 bases separated the two germline ends. Here the CDR3 reads CAWSGQTEAFF. CDR3 sequence (DNA): TGTGCCTGGAGTGGACAGACTGAAGCTTTCTTT.

There are a few counts of this clone. The chain couples TRBV2 to TRBJ2-1; perhaps TRBD1 as D (6 bases). Trimming took off 4 bases at V and 5 bases at J, with 15 bases between the two ends. CDR3 length: 15 residues. Germline V lookup: CDR1 SNHLY, CDR2 FYNNEI. CDR3 amino acids: CASSGLDRGDNEQFF. The DNA for the CDR3 is TGTGCCAGCAGTGGCTTGGACAGAGGGGACAATGAGCAGTTCTTC.

V and J are TRBV6-1 and TRBJ1-2; no clear D. V lost 1 base, J lost 8 bases, and 11 bases lay in between. Germline V gene data show CDR1 as MNHNS and CDR2 as SASEGT. The CDR3 consists of 13 residues. CDR3 sequence reads: CASSEVRGRGYTF. CDR3 coding DNA: TGTGCCAGCAGTGAAGTTCGTGGGAGGGGCTACACCTTC.